One T cell receptor (beta chain) is described in this entry. Its antigen is still unknown. Using RNA template, CDR3s of TCR alpha and beta were amplified with iRepertoire arm-PCR. MiXCR, run by TCRdb on the multiplex PCR reads, gives a single entry per CDR3 protein. The table lists about 180,000 distinct CDR3 sequences, around 42% of them singletons. The sample comes from a study of glioma-infiltrating T cells. Study-wide results and caveats: Very few CDR3 sequences were shared between tissue and blood. Gliomas, especially low-grade, showed above-expected tissue-blood divergence; non-neoplastic patients showed below.

The sequence came from a human donor with low-grade glioma or glioblastoma, undergoing nonglioma brain surgery, or in good health (not recorded which). The sequencing input was glioma tissue, nonneoplastic brain tissue, or PBMCs (not recorded which).

CDR3 sequence (DNA): TGCAGCGTCCGGGGACAGGGAATCGGCTACACCTTC. The encoded protein is CSVRGQGIGYTF. The chain couples TRBV29-1 to TRBJ1-2, with TRBD1 matching over 9 bases. With 6 bases clipped from V and 8 bases from J, the junction kept 7 bases outside the gene matches. The CDR3 loop spans 12 amino acids. The V gene's germline CDR1 is SQVTM and CDR2 ANQGSEA. Full variable domain (missing parts from reference TRBV29-1 and TRBJ1-2): SAVISQKPSRDICQRGTSLTIQCQVDSQVTMMFWYRQQPGQSLTLIATANQGSEATYESGFVIDKFPISRPNLTFSTLTVSNMSPEDSSIYLCSVRGQGIGYTFGSGTRLTVV.